This paragraph reports one TCR beta chain. As yet, its antigen is unknown. The data were obtained in a study of PD-L1 blockade in urothelial cancer. Whole-study context: Earlier, patients had received 0 to 3 chemotherapy regimens. Notes on the study in general: Expansion of tumor-associated blood clones at 3 weeks was greater in durable-benefit patients.

The J segment lost 4 bases and the V segment lost 5 bases, leaving 8 bases of the junction unmatched. The CDR3 runs 18 residues. The germline V gene encodes CDR1 SGHTA and CDR2 FQGNSA. Each PCR contained spiked-in synthetic TCR analog templates. Generated by immunoSEQ multiplex PCR, the TCRdb table keeps only in-frame clones and is missing some. The table shows some 84,000 clones, with over 80% occurring only once. Urothelial carcinoma in patients was locally advanced or metastatic. The source was PBMCs, collected around atezolizumab (anti-PD-L1) treatment. This sequence joins TRBV7-2 and TRBJ2-2; TRBD2 aligns across 15 bases. This receptor was obtained from a man between 65 and 80 years old with urothelial cancer. The CDR3, as DNA: TGTGCCAGCAGCCCATCCGGGACTAGCGGGAGGATCACCGGGGAGCTGTTTTTT. Protein product: CASSPSGTSGRITGELFF.